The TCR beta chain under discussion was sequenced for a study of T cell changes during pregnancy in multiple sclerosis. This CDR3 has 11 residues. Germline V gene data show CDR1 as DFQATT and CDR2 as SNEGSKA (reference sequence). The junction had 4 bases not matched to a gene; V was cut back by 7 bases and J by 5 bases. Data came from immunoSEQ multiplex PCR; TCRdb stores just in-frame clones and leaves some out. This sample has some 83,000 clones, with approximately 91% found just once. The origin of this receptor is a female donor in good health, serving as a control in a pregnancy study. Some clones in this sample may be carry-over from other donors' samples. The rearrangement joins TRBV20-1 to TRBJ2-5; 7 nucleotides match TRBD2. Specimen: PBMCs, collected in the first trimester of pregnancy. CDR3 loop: CSGLAAETQYF. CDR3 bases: TGCAGTGGTCTAGCGGCGGAGACCCAGTACTTC.